What follows are 6 T cell receptor beta chains derived from one specimen sequenced in a study of T cells in localized non-small cell lung cancer. This table comes from immunoSEQ multiplex PCR, and its TCRdb copy is limited to in-frame clones, with some not included. The profile shows about 40,000 clones, more than 75% of them singletons. Source: peripheral blood, taken before any cancer treatment. The receptors come from a man aged 18 to 50 with stage I lung adenocarcinoma.

The chain links TRBV15 to TRBJ1-4; TRBD1 might be the D (6 bases). Looked up from germline, CDR1 is LNHNV and CDR2 is YYDKDF (reference sequence). CDR3 size: 12 residues. V lost 5 bases, J lost 14 bases, and 15 bases lay in between. The CDR3 nucleotides are TGTGCCACCAGCTGGGGGCAAGACCATCTGTTTTTT. Its protein is CATSWGQDHLFF.

This chain joins TRBV7-6 and TRBJ2-3, with 8 bases aligning to TRBD1. From germline, CDR1 is SGHVS and CDR2 FNYEAQ. V lost 5 bases to trimming and J lost 0 bases; unmatched junction nucleotides: 4. The CDR3 has 15 residues. The CDR3 coding sequence is TGTGCCAGCAGCCCGGGACAGGCAAGCACAGATACGCAGTATTTT. Its translation: CASSPGQASTDTQYF.

This clone was seen only once. The chain employs TRBV9 and TRBJ2-7; 8 bases agree with TRBD1. This CDR3 comprises 12 residues. Germline CDR1 is SGDLS and CDR2 is YYNGEE. The V segment lost 4 bases and the J segment 8 bases; nucleotides outside the gene matches: 5. This chain's CDR3 is CASSPRQGKQYF. The CDR3 DNA is TGTGCCAGCAGCCCCCGACAGGGGAAGCAGTACTTC. The full variable domain, completed using reference TRBV9 and TRBJ2-7, is DSGVTQTPKHLITATGQRVTLRCSPRSGDLSVYWYQQSLDQGLQFLIQYYNGEERAKGNILERFSAQQFPDLHSELNLSSLELGDSALYFCASSPRQGKQYFGPGTRLTVT.

This chain joins TRBV5-6 and TRBJ1-6; 9 bases align to TRBD1. The ends lost 4 bases at V and 10 bases at J; junction bases unmatched: 9. Germline V lookup: CDR1 SGHDT, CDR2 YYEEEE. This CDR3 region has 15 residues. The CDR3 sequence: CASSRNRGLESPLHF. CDR3 nucleotides: TGTGCCAGCAGCCGGAACAGGGGGCTGGAATCACCCCTCCACTTT.

V is TRBV11-2 and J is TRBJ2-2, with 9 positions matching TRBD2. This CDR3 is 16 amino acids long. With V trimmed by 4 bases and J by 4 bases, 7 bases remained unmatched. The V gene's germline CDR1 is SGHAT and CDR2 FQNNGV. The CDR3 DNA reads as TGTGCCAGCAGCTCTCTAGCGGGGACATCCACCGGGGAGCTGTTTTTT. It encodes CASSSLAGTSTGELFF.

The chain combines TRBV6-1 with TRBJ2-3; unclear D gene. V lost 3 bases to trimming and J lost 5 bases, with 6 bases between them. This CDR3 comprises 12 residues. Germline V gene data show CDR1 as MNHNS and CDR2 as SASEGT. The CDR3, as DNA: TGTGCCAGCAGTGAGATAGGAGATACGCAGTATTTT. This encodes CASSEIGDTQYF.